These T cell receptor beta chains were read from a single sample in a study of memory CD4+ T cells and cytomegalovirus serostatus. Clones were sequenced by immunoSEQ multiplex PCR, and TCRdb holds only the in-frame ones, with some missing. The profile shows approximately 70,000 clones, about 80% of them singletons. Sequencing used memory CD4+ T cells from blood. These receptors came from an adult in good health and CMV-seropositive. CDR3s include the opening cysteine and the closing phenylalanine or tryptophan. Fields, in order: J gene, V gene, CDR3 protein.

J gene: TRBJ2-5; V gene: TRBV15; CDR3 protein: CATSRAGTQETQYF
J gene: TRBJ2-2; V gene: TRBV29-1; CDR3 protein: CSVARANTGELFF
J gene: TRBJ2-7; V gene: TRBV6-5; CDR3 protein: CASSPAAGSYEQYF
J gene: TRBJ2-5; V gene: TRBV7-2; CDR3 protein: CASSPHGPGVGETQYF
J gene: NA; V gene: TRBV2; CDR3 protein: CASIEMTSGYEQYF
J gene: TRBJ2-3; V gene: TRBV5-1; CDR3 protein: CASATGVDTQYF
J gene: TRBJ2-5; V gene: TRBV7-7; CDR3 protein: CASSFARSPQETQYF
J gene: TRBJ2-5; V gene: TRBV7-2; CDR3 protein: CASSLVGVGETQYF
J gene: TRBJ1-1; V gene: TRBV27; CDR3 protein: CASKLSGTGLEAFF
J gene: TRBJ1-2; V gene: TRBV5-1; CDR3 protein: CASSAGENGYTF
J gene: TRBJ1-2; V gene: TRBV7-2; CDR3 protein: CASQGGGYGYTF
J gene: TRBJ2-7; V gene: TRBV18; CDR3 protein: CASSPPERGTYEQYF
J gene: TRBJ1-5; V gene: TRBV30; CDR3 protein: CAWRAGGGPQHF
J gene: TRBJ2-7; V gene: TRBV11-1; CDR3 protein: CASSFIGEYEQYF
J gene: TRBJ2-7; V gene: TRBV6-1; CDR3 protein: CASSEAALREQYF
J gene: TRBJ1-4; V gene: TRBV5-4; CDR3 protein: CASSFQGNEKLFF
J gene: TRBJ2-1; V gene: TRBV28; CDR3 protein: CATHYNEQFF
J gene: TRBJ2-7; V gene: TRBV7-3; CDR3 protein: CASSRDRDYEQYF
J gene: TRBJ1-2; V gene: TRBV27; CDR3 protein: CASSTRVGQDAYGYTF
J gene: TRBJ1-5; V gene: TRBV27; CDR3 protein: CASSLSSGAVNQPQHF
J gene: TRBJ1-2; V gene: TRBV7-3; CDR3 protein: CASSLGRGYGYTF
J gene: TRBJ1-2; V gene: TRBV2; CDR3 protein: CASSSLNRRESGYTF
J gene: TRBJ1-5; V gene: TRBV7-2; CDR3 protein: CASSTTGSSNQPQHF
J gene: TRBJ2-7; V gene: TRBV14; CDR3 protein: CASSQGWDRGFAYEQYF
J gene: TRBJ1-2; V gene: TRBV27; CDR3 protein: CASSPGGVYGYTF
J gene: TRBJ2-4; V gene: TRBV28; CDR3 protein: CASRQGAGGNIQYF
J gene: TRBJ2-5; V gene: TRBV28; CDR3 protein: CASRLVYQETQYF
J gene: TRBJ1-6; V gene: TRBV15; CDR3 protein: CATSRDLGGVNSPLHF
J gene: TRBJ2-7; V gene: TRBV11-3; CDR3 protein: CASSRDSKGEQYF
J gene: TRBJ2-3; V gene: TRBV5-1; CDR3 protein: CASRVGSTDTQYF
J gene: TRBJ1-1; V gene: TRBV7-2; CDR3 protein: CASSTRTGLEAFF
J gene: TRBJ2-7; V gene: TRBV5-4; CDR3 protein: CASSSSMGLFYEQYF
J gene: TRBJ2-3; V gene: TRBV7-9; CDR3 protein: CASIPGLSTDTQYF
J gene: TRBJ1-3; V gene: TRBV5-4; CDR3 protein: CASSLGGTGTGNTIYF
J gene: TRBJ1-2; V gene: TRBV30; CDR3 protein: CAWKGTNYGYTF
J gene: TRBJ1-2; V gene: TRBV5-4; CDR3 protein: CASRMGGLANYGYTF
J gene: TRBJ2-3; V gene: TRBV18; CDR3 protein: CASSPPTSGTQYF
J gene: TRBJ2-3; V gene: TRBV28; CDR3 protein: CASSLWTGSTDTQYF
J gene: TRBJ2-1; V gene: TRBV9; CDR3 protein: CASSVSSWDEQFF
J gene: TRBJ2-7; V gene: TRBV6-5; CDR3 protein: CASSYSSGQGAYEQYF
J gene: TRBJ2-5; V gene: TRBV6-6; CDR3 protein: CASSYSTAAETQYF
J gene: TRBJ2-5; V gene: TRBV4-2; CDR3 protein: CASSPGLAGDKTQYF
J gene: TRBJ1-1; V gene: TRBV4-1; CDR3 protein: CASVGTLRGTEAFF
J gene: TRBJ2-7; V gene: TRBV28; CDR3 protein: CASSLPGLPYEQYF
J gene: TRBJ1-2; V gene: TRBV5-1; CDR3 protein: CASTLAGGVLDGYTF
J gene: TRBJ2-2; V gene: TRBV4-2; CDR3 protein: CASSQDRVGNGNTGELFF
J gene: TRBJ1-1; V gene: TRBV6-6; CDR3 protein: CASSYPRGESTEAFF
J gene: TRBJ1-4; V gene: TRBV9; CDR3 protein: CASSVGTGGYHEKLFF
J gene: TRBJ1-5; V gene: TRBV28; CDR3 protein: CASSLKVWNQPQHF
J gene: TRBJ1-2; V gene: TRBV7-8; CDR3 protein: CASSLRGRGVYGYTF
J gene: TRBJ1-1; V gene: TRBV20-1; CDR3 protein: CSASRDRPFF
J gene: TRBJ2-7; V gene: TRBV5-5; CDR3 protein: CASILAGGQGSYEQYF
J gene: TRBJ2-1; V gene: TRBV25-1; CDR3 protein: CASSGTLAGDYNEQFF
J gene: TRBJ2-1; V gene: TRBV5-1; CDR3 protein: CASSFGVGGGNNEQFF
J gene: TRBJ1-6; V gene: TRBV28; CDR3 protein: CASSLLTGSYNSPLHF
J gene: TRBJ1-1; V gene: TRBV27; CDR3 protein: CASTRAGGLGTEAFF
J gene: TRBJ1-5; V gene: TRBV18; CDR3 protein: CASSPSTGLWPQHF
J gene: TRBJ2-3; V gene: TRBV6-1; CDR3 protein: CASSEGGRLITDTQYF
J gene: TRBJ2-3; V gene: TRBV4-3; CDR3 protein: CASSQDSRTDTQYF
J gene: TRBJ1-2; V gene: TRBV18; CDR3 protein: CASSLKPGTEGSGYTF